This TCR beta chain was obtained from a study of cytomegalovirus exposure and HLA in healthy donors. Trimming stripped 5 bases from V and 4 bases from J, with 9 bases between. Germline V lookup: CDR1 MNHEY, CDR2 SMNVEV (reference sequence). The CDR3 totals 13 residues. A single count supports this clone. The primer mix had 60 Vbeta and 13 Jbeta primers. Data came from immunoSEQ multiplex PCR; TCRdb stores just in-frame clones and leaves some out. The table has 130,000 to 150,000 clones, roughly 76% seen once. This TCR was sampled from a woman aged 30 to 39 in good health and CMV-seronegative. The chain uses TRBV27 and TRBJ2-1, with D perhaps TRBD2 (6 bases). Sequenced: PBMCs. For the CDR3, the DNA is TGTGCCAGCAGTCCAGGGACTTACAATGAGCAGTTCTTC. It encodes CASSPGTYNEQFF.